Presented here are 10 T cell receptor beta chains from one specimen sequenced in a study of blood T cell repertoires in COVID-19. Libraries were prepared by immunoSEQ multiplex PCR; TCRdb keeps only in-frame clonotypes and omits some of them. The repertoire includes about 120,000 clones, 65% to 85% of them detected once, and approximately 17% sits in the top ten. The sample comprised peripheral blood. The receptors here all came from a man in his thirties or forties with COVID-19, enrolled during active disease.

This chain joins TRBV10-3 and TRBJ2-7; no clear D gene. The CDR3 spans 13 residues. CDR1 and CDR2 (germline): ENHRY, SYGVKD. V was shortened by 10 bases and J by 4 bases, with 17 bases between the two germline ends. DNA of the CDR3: TGTGCCACCGGGTTGGAACCCCAGTACGAGCAGTACTTC. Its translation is CATGLEPQYEQYF.

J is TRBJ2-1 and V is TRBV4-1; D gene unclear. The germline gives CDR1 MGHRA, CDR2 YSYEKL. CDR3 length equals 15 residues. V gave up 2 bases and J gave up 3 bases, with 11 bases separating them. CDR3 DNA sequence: TGCGCCAGCAGCCAACTACTTTCAAGCTACAATGAGCAGTTCTTC. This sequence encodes CASSQLLSSYNEQFF.

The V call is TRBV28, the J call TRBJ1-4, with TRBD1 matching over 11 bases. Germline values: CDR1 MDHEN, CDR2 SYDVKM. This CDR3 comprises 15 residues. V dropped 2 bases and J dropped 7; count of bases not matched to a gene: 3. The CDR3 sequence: CASSLPGTGGEKLFF. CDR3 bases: TGTGCCAGCAGTTTACCCGGGACAGGGGGTGAAAAACTGTTTTTT.

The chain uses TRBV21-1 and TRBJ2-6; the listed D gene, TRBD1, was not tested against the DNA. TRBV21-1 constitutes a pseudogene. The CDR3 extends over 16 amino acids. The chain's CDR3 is CASSKTGGSGANVLTF. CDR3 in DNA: TGTGCCAGCAGCAAGACAGGGGGCTCCGGGGCCAACGTCCTGACTTTC.

Written as DNA, the CDR3 is TGTGCCAGCACCTCCGGGAGCCATGAGCAGTTCTTC. As protein: CASTSGSHEQFF. This chain uses TRBV2 with TRBJ2-1; D perhaps matches TRBD2 (6 bases). CDR3 length: 12 residues. With 7 bases removed from V and 8 bases from J, the gap between germline ends came to 12 bases. Germline-derived CDR1 and CDR2 are SNHLY and FYNNEI. Full variable domain (remainder filled in from reference TRBV2 and TRBJ2-1): EPEVTQTPSHQVTQMGQEVILRCVPISNHLYFYWYRQILGQKVEFLVSFYNNEISEKSEIFDDQFSVERPDGSNFTLKIRSTKLEDSAMYFCASTSGSHEQFFGPGTRLTVL.

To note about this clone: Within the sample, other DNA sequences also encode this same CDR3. The CDR3 DNA follows: TGTGCCAGCAGCCAAGGGACAGCACAAGAGACCCAGTACTTC. This encodes CASSQGTAQETQYF. The chain links TRBV3-1 (or the pseudogene TRBV3-2) to TRBJ2-5; D may be TRBD1 (6 bases). The germline V gene encodes CDR1 LGHDT and CDR2 YNNKEL (reference sequence). The CDR3 covers 14 residues. V lost 1 base, J lost 2 bases, and 8 bases lay in between.

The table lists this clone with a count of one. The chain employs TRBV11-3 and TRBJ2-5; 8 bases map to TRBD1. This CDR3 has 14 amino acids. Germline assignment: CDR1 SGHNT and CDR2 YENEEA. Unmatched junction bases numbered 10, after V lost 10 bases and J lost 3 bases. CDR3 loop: CATGKTGVKETQYF. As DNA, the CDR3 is TGTGCCACAGGCAAGACAGGGGTAAAAGAGACCCAGTACTTC.

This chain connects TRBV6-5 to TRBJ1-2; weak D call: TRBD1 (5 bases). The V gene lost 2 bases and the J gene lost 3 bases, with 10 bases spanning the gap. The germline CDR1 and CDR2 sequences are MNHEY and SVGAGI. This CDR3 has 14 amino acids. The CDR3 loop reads CASSYQTGDYGYTF. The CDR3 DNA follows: TGTGCCAGCAGTTACCAAACAGGAGACTATGGCTACACCTTC.

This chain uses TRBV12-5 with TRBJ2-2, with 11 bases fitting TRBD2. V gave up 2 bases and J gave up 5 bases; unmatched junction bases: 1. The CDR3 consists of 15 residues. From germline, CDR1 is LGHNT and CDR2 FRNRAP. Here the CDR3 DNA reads TGTGCTAGTGGTTTGCGACTAGCGGGAACCGGGGAGCTGTTTTTT. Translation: CASGLRLAGTGELFF.

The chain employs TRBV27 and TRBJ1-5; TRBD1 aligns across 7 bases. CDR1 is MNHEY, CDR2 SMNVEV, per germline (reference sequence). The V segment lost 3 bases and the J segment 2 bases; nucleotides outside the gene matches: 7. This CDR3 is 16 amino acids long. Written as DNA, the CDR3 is TGTGCCAGCAGTTTTGGGCGGGACAGCCGCAATCAGCCCCAGCATTTT. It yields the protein CASSFGRDSRNQPQHF.